This TCR beta chain was retrieved from a study of control samples from healthy donors and cancer patients (dated by TCRdb to between 2020 and 2021). Receptors were amplified or captured by the immunoSEQ multiplex PCR assay. Entries here come from immuneACCESS through TCRdb and include only in-frame sequences with V and J called. Some clones fail to appear in such tables; in the studies checked, an unresolved V gene covers under half of the shortfall, and the cause of the remainder is unknown. In all, the sample holds over 200,000 clones, and more than 65% of those were seen once. Approximately 12% of the sample is taken by the ten largest. Details on this clone: What this receptor recognizes is not known. Per-base qualities were not stored, and no clone one base away is much larger.

Including cysteine and phenylalanine, the CDR3 has 12 amino acids. Only CDR3 DNA remains: 36 bases, in frame from the first base. Cut back by 4 bases and 3 bases, the V and J ends lie 5 bases apart. CDR1 and CDR2, looked up from the germline V gene, are SGDLS and YYNGEE. Sequencing was done on a sample of PBMCs. The rearranged chain carries TRBV9 and TRBJ2-1, with the D gene call left open. This clonotype was sampled from a woman aged 55-75 years with lung cancer. The DNA reads TGTGCCAGCAGCCAGGACTACAATGAGCAGTTCTTC. Its protein product is CASSQDYNEQFF. Reference TRBV9 and TRBJ2-1 proteins supply the regions before and after the CDR3; the full variable domain is: DSGVTQTPKHLITATGQRVTLRCSPRSGDLSVYWYQQSLDQGLQFLIQYYNGEERAKGNILERFSAQQFPDLHSELNLSSLELGDSALYFCASSQDYNEQFFGPGTRLTVL.